Listed here are 20 T cell receptor beta chains from one sample, sequenced in a study of radiation and T cells in renal cell carcinoma. This table comes from immunoSEQ multiplex PCR, and its TCRdb copy is limited to in-frame clones, with some not included. The sample lists about 140,000 clones, 70% to 90% occurring once. Documented time point: baseline pretreatment blood. Treatment given: 15 Gy SBRT to primary tumor, nephrectomy 4 weeks later. This sample comprised blood, obtained from a patient whose treatment included radiotherapy and nephrectomy. These receptors all come from a woman aged 50 to 60 with renal cell carcinoma.

Comments on this clone: At one boundary the junction diverges from the germline segment, which might be a read error. The V call is TRBV5-1, the J call TRBJ2-7; D is possibly TRBD2 (7 bases). The germline V gene has CDR1 SGHRS and CDR2 YFSETQ. The CDR3 is 13 amino acids. In DNA, the CDR3 is TGCACCAGCAGTCGGGGGGCCACCTACGAGCAGTACTTC. Its protein is CTSSRGATYEQYF.

About this clone: Relative to the germline gene, one junction end is altered; a read error may explain this. The V and J genes are TRBV29-1 and TRBJ2-3, with TRBD1 identical over 7 bases. This CDR3 has 13 residues. Looked up from germline, CDR1 is SQVTM and CDR2 is ANQGSEA. DNA for the CDR3: TGCAGCGTTGATCAGGGGGTAACAGATACGCAGTGTTTT. It is translated as CSVDQGVTDTQCF.

This clone turned up a few times. The chain employs TRBV2 and TRBJ1-6; 11 nucleotides align to TRBD1. Germline V lookup: CDR1 SNHLY, CDR2 FYNNEI. The trim removed 6 bases at V and 7 bases at J, leaving 5 bases unmatched. The CDR3 has 15 amino acids. The CDR3 loop is CASRRTGGANSPLHF. As DNA, the CDR3 is TGTGCCAGCAGGAGGACAGGGGGCGCGAATTCACCCCTCCACTTT.

The CDR3 spells CASSSGTGTYEQYF. In DNA form, the CDR3 reads TGTGCCAGCAGCTCCGGGACAGGGACCTACGAGCAGTACTTC. The chain combines TRBV5-4 with TRBJ2-7, with 9 bases identical to TRBD1. This CDR3 contains 14 residues. CDR1 is SGHNT and CDR2 is YYREEE in the germline V gene (reference sequence). V lost 3 bases, J lost 2 bases, and 3 bases stayed unmatched.

In DNA form, the CDR3 reads TGTGCCAGCAGCCGATCTGGGAACAATGAGCAGTTCTTC. This encodes CASSRSGNNEQFF. The chain uses TRBV7-2 and TRBJ2-1, with D uncertain. The CDR3 sequence is 13 residues long. The V gene's germline CDR1 is SGHTA and CDR2 FQGNSA. Trimming cost V 5 bases and J 5 bases, with 10 bases left between them.

This chain links TRBV21-1 with TRBJ2-7; TRBD1, the table's D call, lacks a check against the DNA. TRBV21-1 constitutes a pseudogene. The CDR3 extends over 14 amino acids. CDR3 sequence reads: CASSKGTASYEQYF. CDR3 DNA: TGTGCCAGCAGCAAAGGGACAGCCTCCTACGAGCAGTACTTC.

This clone was found once. The chain is built from TRBV4-3 and TRBJ1-1, with TRBD1 matching over 7 bases. This CDR3 region has 15 residues. Germline V gene data show CDR1 as LGHNA and CDR2 as YSLEER. V lost 3 bases to trimming and J lost 8 bases; unmatched junction nucleotides: 12. The CDR3 nucleotides read TGCGCCAGCAGCCAGCGGACAGGAGCCAGTAGCGAAGCTTTCTTT. It codes for CASSQRTGASSEAFF.

The chain has TRBV5-1 and TRBJ2-5; D is perhaps TRBD2 (6 bases). V lost 0 bases, J lost 5 bases, and 17 bases lay in between. This CDR3 is built from 16 residues. Germline loops: CDR1 SGHRS, CDR2 YFSETQ. CDR3 protein: CASSLGLGLQFETQYF. The DNA for the CDR3 is TGCGCCAGCAGCTTGGGGCTGGGACTGCAATTCGAGACCCAGTACTTC. The complete variable domain, with remaining parts taken from reference TRBV5-1 and TRBJ2-5, reads KAGVTQTPRYLIKTRGQQVTLSCSPISGHRSVSWYQQTPGQGLQFLFEYFSETQRNKGNFPGRFSGRQFSNSRSEMNVSTLELGDSALYLCASSLGLGLQFETQYFGPGTRLLVL.

J is TRBJ1-1 and V is TRBV5-6, with unresolved D. The germline gives CDR1 SGHDT, CDR2 YYEEEE. The CDR3 is 15 residues long. V was trimmed by 3 bases and J by 3 bases, leaving 15 bases between them. The CDR3 DNA reads as TGTGCCAGCAGCTCCGGACCTAACGGGGACACTGAAGCTTTCTTT. It yields the protein CASSSGPNGDTEAFF.

A single count supports this clone. The chain employs TRBV5-6 and TRBJ1-3; TRBD1 might be the D (5 bases). This CDR3 is 15 amino acids long. The germline V gene has CDR1 SGHDT and CDR2 YYEEEE. V was cut by 0 bases and J by 2 bases, with 9 bases left in between. CDR3 region: CASSLEGLTGNTIYF. In nucleotides, the CDR3 is TGTGCCAGCAGCTTGGAGGGGTTAACTGGAAACACCATATATTTT.

This clone was seen only once. J is TRBJ2-7 and V is TRBV5-4; TRBD1 agrees at 10 bases. With V trimmed by 3 bases and J by 2 bases, 8 bases remained unmatched. Germline loops: CDR1 SGHNT, CDR2 YYREEE (reference sequence). The CDR3 is 16 amino acids. The CDR3 here is CASSSDWGTGAYEQYF. The DNA for the CDR3 is TGTGCCAGCAGCTCAGATTGGGGGACAGGGGCCTACGAGCAGTACTTC.

The chain carries TRBV7-2 and TRBJ2-5, with 10 bases fitting TRBD2. V lost 5 bases to trimming and J lost 1 base; unmatched junction nucleotides: 7. The CDR3 has 16 residues. Germline V gene lookup returns CDR1 SGHTA and CDR2 FQGNSA. CDR3 sequence (DNA): TGTGCCAGCAGCCTTCTACGGACTAGCGGCCAAGAGACCCAGTACTTC. This sequence encodes CASSLLRTSGQETQYF.

This clone was counted only a few times. This chain joins TRBV29-1 and TRBJ1-5, with 9 bases aligning to TRBD1. V lost 3 bases to trimming and J lost 7 bases; unmatched junction nucleotides: 4. The CDR3 sequence is 13 residues long. The germline V gene has CDR1 SQVTM and CDR2 ANQGSEA. CDR3 in DNA: TGCAGCGTTGACGGGACAGGGAGACAGCCCCAGCATTTT. This gives the protein CSVDGTGRQPQHF.

This clone was counted a single time. This chain links TRBV25-1 with TRBJ2-3, with D unresolved. CDR1 is MGHDK, CDR2 SYGVNS, per germline. CDR3 length: 12 amino acids. Trimming cost V 4 bases and J 0 bases, with 2 bases left between them. The CDR3 DNA reads TGTGCCAGCAGTGGAAGCACAGATACGCAGTATTTT. Its protein product is CASSGSTDTQYF.

This chain's CDR3 is CASSQYRDSHTDTQYF. CDR3 in DNA: TGTGCCAGCAGCCAATACCGGGACAGTCACACAGATACGCAGTATTTT. The chain couples TRBV14 to TRBJ2-3; TRBD1 matches 7 bases. CDR3 length: 16 residues. V lost 2 bases, J lost 2 bases, and 7 bases stayed unmatched. Per germline, CDR1 SGHDN and CDR2 FVKESK.

This sequence joins TRBV19 and TRBJ2-7; D could derive from TRBD1 or TRBD2 (5 bases each). The germline V and J ends were trimmed by 7 bases and 2 bases, with 15 bases remaining between them. The CDR3 runs 14 residues. CDR1 is LNHDA and CDR2 is SQIVND in the germline V gene (reference sequence). For the CDR3, the DNA is TGTGCCAGTACACCAAGGGACCGAGCCTACGAGCAGTACTTC. It specifies CASTPRDRAYEQYF.

The genes are TRBV10-1 and TRBJ1-2; D possibly corresponds to TRBD1 (6 bases). V shed 0 bases and J shed 8 bases, with 13 bases lying between them. The germline V gene encodes CDR1 WNHNN and CDR2 SYGVQD (reference sequence). This CDR3 comprises 14 residues. DNA for the CDR3: TGCGCCAGCAGTGAGTCGGTAGCAGGGGTCGGCTACACCTTC. Encoded protein: CASSESVAGVGYTF.

J is TRBJ2-7 and V is TRBV30; 11 bases fit TRBD1. V was clipped by 3 bases and J by 6 bases; unmatched bases: 7. Germline values: CDR1 GTSNPN, CDR2 SVGIG (reference sequence). The CDR3 consists of 14 residues. This CDR3 reads CAWRFGTGGLEQYF. CDR3 nucleotides: TGTGCCTGGAGATTCGGGACAGGGGGTCTCGAGCAGTACTTC.

The genes are TRBV10-3 and TRBJ2-2; 7 bases map to TRBD2. Germline V gene lookup returns CDR1 ENHRY and CDR2 SYGVKD. Unmatched junction bases numbered 0, after V lost 5 bases and J lost 0 bases. This CDR3 region has 14 residues. CDR3 DNA sequence: TGTGCCATCAGTAGCGGGACGAACACCGGGGAGCTGTTTTTT. Its translation is CAISSGTNTGELFF.

The chain is built from TRBV6-1 and TRBJ2-7; maybe TRBD1 (6 bases). Trimming removed 4 bases at V and 4 bases at J, with 17 bases between. The CDR3 is 15 residues long. Germline V CDR1 and CDR2: MNHNS, SASEGT. The CDR3 protein is CASSVQDSALYEQYF. In DNA form, the CDR3 reads TGTGCCAGCAGTGTCCAGGACAGTGCGCTTTACGAGCAGTACTTC.